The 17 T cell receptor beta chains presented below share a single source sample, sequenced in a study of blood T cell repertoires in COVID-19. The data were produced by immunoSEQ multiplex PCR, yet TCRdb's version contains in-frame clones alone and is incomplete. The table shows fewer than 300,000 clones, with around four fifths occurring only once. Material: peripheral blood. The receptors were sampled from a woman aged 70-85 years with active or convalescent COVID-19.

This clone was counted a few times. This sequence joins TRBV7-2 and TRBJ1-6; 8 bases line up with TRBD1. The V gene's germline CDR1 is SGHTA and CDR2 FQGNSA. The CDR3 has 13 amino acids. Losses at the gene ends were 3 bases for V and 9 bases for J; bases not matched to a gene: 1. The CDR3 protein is CASSFDRGSPLHF. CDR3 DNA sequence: TGTGCCAGCAGCTTCGACAGGGGTTCACCCCTCCACTTT.

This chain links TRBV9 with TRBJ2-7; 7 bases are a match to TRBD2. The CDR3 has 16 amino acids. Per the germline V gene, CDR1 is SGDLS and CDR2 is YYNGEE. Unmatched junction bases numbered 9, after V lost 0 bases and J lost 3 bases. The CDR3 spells CASSVGSLADYYEQYF. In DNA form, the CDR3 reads TGTGCCAGCAGCGTAGGGTCTCTAGCGGACTACTACGAGCAGTACTTC.

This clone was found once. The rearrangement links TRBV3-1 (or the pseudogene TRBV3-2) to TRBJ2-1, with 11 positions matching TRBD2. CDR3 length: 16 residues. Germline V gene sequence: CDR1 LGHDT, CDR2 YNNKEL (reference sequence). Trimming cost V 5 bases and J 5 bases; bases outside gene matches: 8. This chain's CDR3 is CASSDSGRARNNEQFF. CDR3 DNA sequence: TGTGCCAGCAGCGATAGCGGGAGGGCCCGGAACAATGAGCAGTTCTTC.

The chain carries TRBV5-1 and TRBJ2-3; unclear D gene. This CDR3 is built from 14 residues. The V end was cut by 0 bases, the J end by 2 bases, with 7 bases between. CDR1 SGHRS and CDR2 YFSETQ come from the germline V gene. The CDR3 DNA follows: TGCGCCAGCAGCTTGGAACAGCTCACAGATACGCAGTATTTT. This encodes CASSLEQLTDTQYF.

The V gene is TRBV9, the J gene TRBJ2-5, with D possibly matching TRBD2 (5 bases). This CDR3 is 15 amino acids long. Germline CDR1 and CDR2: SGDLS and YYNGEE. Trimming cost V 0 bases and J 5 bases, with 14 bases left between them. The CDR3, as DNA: TGTGCCAGCAGCGTAGATGGCAGCCCGGGGGAGACCCAGTACTTC. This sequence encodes CASSVDGSPGETQYF.

CDR3 in DNA: TGTGCCACCAGTGCCCAACCTAGCGGGGTGCAGTTCTTC. Protein: CATSAQPSGVQFF. V and J are TRBV24-1 and TRBJ2-1; the match to TRBD2 covers 9 bases. CDR3 length: 13 residues. Germline V CDR1 and CDR2: KGHDR, SFDVKD. V trimming: 5 bases; J trimming: 12 bases; junction bases outside the gene matches: 7.

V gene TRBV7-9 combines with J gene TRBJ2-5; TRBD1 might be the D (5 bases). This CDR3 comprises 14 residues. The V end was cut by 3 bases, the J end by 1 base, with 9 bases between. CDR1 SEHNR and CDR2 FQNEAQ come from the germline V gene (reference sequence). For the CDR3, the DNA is TGTGCCAGCAGCTTTCAGGGTGGCCAAGAGACCCAGTACTTC. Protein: CASSFQGGQETQYF. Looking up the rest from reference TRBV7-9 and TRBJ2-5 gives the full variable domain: DTGVSQNPRHKITKRGQNVTFRCDPISEHNRLYWYRQTLGQGPEFLTYFQNEAQLEKSRLLSDRFSAERPKGSFSTLEIQRTEQGDSAMYLCASSFQGGQETQYFGPGTRLLVL.

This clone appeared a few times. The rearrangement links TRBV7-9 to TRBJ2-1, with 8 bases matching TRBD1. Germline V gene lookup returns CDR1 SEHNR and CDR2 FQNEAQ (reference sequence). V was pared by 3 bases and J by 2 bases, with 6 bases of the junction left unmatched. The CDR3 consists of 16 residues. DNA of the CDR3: TGTGCCAGCAGCTTCCGACAGGGGTCGACCTACAATGAGCAGTTCTTC. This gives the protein CASSFRQGSTYNEQFF.

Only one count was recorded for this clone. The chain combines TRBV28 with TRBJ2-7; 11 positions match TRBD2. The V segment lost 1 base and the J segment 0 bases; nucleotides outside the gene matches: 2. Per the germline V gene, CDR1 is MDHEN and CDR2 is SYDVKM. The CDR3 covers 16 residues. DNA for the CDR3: TGTGCCAGCAGTTTATTAGCGGGAGGGCACTCCTACGAGCAGTACTTC. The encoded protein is CASSLLAGGHSYEQYF. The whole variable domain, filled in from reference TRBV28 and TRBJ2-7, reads DVKVTQSSRYLVKRTGEKVFLECVQDMDHENMFWYRQDPGLGLRLIYFSYDVKMKEKGDIPEGYSVSREKKERFSLILESASTNQTSMYLCASSLLAGGHSYEQYFGPGTRLTVT.

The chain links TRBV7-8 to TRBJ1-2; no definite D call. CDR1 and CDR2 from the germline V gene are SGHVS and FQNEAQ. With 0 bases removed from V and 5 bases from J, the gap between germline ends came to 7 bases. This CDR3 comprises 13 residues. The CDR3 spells CASSLAEAYGYTF. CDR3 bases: TGTGCCAGCAGCTTAGCCGAAGCGTATGGCTACACCTTC.

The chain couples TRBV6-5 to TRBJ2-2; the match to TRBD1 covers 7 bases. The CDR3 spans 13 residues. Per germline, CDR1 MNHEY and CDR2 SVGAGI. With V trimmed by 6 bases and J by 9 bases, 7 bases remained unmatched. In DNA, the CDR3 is TGTGCCAGCAGCCCGACAGGGCGAAGGGAGCTGTTTTTT. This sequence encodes CASSPTGRRELFF.

This CDR3 is CASSTIQGGEQYF. Here the CDR3 DNA reads TGTGCCAGCAGCACTATACAGGGCGGGGAGCAGTACTTC. J is TRBJ2-7 and V is TRBV11-3, with a weak D call TRBD1 (6 bases). In germline, CDR1 is SGHNT, CDR2 YENEEA. The V end was cut by 5 bases, the J end by 7 bases, with 15 bases between. This CDR3 has 13 amino acids.

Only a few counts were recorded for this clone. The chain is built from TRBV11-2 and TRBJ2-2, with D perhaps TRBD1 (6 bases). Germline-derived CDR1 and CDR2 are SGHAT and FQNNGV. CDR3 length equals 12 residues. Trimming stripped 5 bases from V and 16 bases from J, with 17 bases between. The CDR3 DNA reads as TGTGCCAGCAGCCTTATGAGGGACACAACGTTTTTT. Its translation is CASSLMRDTTFF.

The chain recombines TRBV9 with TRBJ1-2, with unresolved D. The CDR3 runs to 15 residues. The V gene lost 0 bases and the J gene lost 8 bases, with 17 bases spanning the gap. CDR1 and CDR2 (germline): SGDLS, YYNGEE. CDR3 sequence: CASSVGEAMSGGYTF. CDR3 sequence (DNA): TGTGCCAGCAGCGTAGGGGAGGCCATGTCGGGGGGCTACACCTTC.

In nucleotides, the CDR3 is TGTGCCAGCAGTTTTGCGGGTCAGGGGGCTAATGGCTACACCTTC. Protein product: CASSFAGQGANGYTF. The genes are TRBV6-5 and TRBJ1-2, with 8 positions matching TRBD1. The CDR3 contains 15 residues. The V gene end was trimmed by 4 bases and the J gene end by 6 bases; junction bases not matched to a gene: 10. Looked up from germline, CDR1 is MNHEY and CDR2 is SVGAGI.

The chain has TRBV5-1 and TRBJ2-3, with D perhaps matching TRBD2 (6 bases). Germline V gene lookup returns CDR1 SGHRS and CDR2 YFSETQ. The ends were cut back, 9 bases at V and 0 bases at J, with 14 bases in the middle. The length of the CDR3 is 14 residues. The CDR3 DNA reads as TGCGCCACCGGAGCGGGCCCTAGCACAGATACGCAGTATTTT. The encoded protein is CATGAGPSTDTQYF.

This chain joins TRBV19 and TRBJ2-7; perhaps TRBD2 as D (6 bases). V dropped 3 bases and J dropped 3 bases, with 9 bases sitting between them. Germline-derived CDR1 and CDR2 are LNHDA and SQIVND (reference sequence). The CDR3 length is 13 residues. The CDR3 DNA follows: TGTGCCAGTAGTATCCACGGGGGCTACGAGCAGTACTTC. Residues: CASSIHGGYEQYF. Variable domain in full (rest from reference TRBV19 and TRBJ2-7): DGGITQSPKYLFRKEGQNVTLSCEQNLNHDAMYWYRQDPGQGLRLIYYSQIVNDFQKGDIAEGYSVSREKKESFPLTVTSAQKNPTAFYLCASSIHGGYEQYFGPGTRLTVT.